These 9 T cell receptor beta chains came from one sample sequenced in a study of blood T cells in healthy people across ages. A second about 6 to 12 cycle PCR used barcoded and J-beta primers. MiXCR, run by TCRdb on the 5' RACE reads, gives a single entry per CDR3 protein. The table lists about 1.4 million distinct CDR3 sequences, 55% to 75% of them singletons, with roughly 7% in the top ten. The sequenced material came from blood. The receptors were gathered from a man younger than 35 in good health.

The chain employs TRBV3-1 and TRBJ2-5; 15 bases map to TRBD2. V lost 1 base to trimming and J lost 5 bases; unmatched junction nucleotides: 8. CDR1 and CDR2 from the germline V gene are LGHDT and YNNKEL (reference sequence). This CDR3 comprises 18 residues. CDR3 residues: CASSQGFGLAGGPETQYF. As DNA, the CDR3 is TGTGCCAGCAGCCAAGGGTTCGGACTAGCGGGGGGGCCTGAGACCCAGTACTTC.

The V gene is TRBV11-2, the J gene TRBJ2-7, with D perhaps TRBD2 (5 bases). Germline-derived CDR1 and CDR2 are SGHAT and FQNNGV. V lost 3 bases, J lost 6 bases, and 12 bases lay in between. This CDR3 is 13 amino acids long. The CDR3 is CASSFSGVSEQYF. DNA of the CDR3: TGTGCCAGCAGCTTTTCCGGGGTGAGCGAGCAGTACTTC.

CDR3 residues: CASRRTGLETQYF. CDR3 sequence (DNA): TGTGCCAGCAGACGTACAGGGTTGGAGACCCAGTACTTC. The J gene is TRBJ2-5, the V gene TRBV6-2 or TRBV6-3, with a tentative D call TRBD1 (6 bases). The germline V gene encodes CDR1 MNHEY and CDR2 SVGEGT. V was pared by 6 bases and J by 5 bases, with 13 bases between. This CDR3 has 13 residues.

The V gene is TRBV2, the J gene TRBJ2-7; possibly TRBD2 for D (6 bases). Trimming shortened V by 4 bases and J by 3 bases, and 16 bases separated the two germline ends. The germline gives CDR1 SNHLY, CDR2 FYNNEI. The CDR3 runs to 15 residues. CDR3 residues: CASSARLLRGYEQYF. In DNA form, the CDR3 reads TGTGCCAGCAGTGCTAGGCTACTGCGGGGCTACGAGCAGTACTTC.

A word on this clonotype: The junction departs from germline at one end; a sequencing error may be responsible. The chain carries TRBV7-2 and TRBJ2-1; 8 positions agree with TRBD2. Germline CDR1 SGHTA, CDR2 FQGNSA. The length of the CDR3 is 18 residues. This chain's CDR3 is CASSLAGWSGSSYNEQFF. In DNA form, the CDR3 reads TGTGCCAGCAGCCTAGCCGGGTGGAGCGGGAGCTCCTACAATGAGCAGTTCTTC.

The CDR3 reads CSVQGLYGYTF. The CDR3 bases are TGCAGCGTACAGGGCCTCTATGGCTACACCTTC. This chain links TRBV29-1 with TRBJ1-2; D might be TRBD1 (6 bases). Trimming removed 6 bases from V and 4 bases from J, with 9 bases in between. The CDR3 covers 11 residues. CDR1 is SQVTM and CDR2 is ANQGSEA in the germline V gene.

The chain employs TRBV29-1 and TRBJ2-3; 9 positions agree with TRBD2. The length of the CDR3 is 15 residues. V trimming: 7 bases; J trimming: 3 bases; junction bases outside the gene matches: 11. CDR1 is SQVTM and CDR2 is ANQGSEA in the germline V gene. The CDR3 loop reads CSADRTSVVTDTQYF. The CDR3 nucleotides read TGCAGCGCTGACAGGACTAGCGTTGTAACAGATACGCAGTATTTT.

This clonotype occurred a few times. The CDR3 DNA sequence: TGTGCTAGTGGTTCGGACAGGGGTAAGAACATTCAGTACTTC. Its protein product is CASGSDRGKNIQYF. The rearrangement joins TRBV12-5 to TRBJ2-4, with 9 positions matching TRBD1. CDR1 and CDR2 from the germline V gene are LGHNT and FRNRAP. Trimming took 4 bases from V and 7 from J; bases not matched to a gene: 5. The CDR3 loop spans 14 amino acids.

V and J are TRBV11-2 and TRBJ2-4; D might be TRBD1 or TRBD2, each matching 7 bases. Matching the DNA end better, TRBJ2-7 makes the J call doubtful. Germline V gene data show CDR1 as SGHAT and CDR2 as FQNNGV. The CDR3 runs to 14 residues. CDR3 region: CASTRGGSLYEQYF. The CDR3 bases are TGTGCCAGCACCAGGGGGGGTTCCCTGTACGAGCAGTACTTC.